A selection of T cell receptor beta chains follows, all from one sample in a study of blood T cell repertoires in COVID-19. TCRdb's table, derived via immunoSEQ multiplex PCR, lists solely in-frame clones and lacks some. The table has 150,000 or so clones, around 87% seen once. The sample was peripheral blood. Receptor source: a man at least 80 years old with acute or convalescent COVID-19. The CDR3 runs from the conserved cysteine through the conserved F or W. Fields, in order: clone size, J gene, D gene, V gene, CDR3 DNA, CDR3 protein. D genes are given only for firm matches. Rows give clone size only sometimes, using once, few, many, or a class for an expanded clone.

clone size: -
J gene: TRBJ1-1
D gene: -
V gene: TRBV7-9
CDR3 DNA: TGTGCCAGCAGCTTAGTAGACACTGAAGCTTTCTTT
CDR3 protein: CASSLVDTEAFF

clone size: -
J gene: TRBJ1-4
D gene: TRBD1
V gene: TRBV29-1
CDR3 DNA: TGCAGCGTAAGGACAGGGCTCGCAACTAATGAAAAACTGTTTTTT
CDR3 protein: CSVRTGLATNEKLFF

clone size: -
J gene: TRBJ2-3
D gene: -
V gene: TRBV21-1
CDR3 DNA: TGTGCCAGCACCGAAGGACTAGCGGGGCCGACTAGCACAGATACGCAGTATTTT
CDR3 protein: CASTEGLAGPTSTDTQYF

clone size: -
J gene: TRBJ2-5
D gene: TRBD1
V gene: TRBV5-6
CDR3 DNA: TGTGCCAGCAGCTTAGGGCAGGGGGATTGGGAGACCCAGTACTTC
CDR3 protein: CASSLGQGDWETQYF

clone size: -
J gene: TRBJ2-3
D gene: TRBD2
V gene: TRBV19
CDR3 DNA: TGTGCCAGTAGTCCCCGGGCGGGGGGTTTTACAGATACGCAGTATTTT
CDR3 protein: CASSPRAGGFTDTQYF

clone size: -
J gene: TRBJ1-5
D gene: -
V gene: TRBV28
CDR3 DNA: TGTGCCAGCAGTGTGACACCTAATCAGCCCCAGCATTTT
CDR3 protein: CASSVTPNQPQHF

clone size: few
J gene: TRBJ2-3
D gene: -
V gene: TRBV9
CDR3 DNA: TGTGCCAGCAGCGCCAAAGAGGGGGGGTTGTATTCTGGTACGCAGTATTTT
CDR3 protein: CASSAKEGGLYSGTQYF

clone size: -
J gene: TRBJ2-3
D gene: TRBD2
V gene: TRBV29-1
CDR3 DNA: TGCAGCGCCCAGCTAGCGGGGGGGTTGGATACGCAGTATTTT
CDR3 protein: CSAQLAGGLDTQYF

clone size: -
J gene: TRBJ2-2
D gene: -
V gene: TRBV27
CDR3 DNA: TGTGCCAGCAGTAAACGGACAGTTTTCGGGGAGCTGTTTTTT
CDR3 protein: CASSKRTVFGELFF

clone size: -
J gene: TRBJ1-1
D gene: -
V gene: TRBV6-1
CDR3 DNA: TGTGCCAGCAGTGAAGACCAGGGTGCTATGAACACTGAAGCTTTCTTT
CDR3 protein: CASSEDQGAMNTEAFF

clone size: -
J gene: TRBJ1-3
D gene: -
V gene: TRBV18
CDR3 DNA: TGTGCCAGCTCACCGATCGGGGAAACTGGAAACACCATATATTTT
CDR3 protein: CASSPIGETGNTIYF

clone size: -
J gene: TRBJ2-3
D gene: -
V gene: TRBV7-3
CDR3 DNA: TGTGCCAGCAGCTTACTCTTCACAGATACGCAGTATTTT
CDR3 protein: CASSLLFTDTQYF

clone size: -
J gene: TRBJ2-1
D gene: -
V gene: TRBV28
CDR3 DNA: TGTGCCAGCAGTTTCGGAGGGACCCCCCTCTACAATGAGCAGTTCTTC
CDR3 protein: CASSFGGTPLYNEQFF

clone size: -
J gene: TRBJ1-2
D gene: -
V gene: TRBV7-8
CDR3 DNA: TGTGCCAGCAGCCAAGTCGGTGGAGCTAACTATGGCTACACCTTC
CDR3 protein: CASSQVGGANYGYTF

clone size: -
J gene: TRBJ1-1
D gene: -
V gene: TRBV5-1
CDR3 DNA: TGCGCCAGCAGCTTGGGATCGGGTGGGTACGGCACTGAAGCTTTCTTT
CDR3 protein: CASSLGSGGYGTEAFF

clone size: -
J gene: TRBJ2-2
D gene: TRBD1
V gene: TRBV5-4
CDR3 DNA: TGTGCCAGCAGCGGGGAGACAGGGGGGAAAATCGGGGAGCTGTTTTTT
CDR3 protein: CASSGETGGKIGELFF

clone size: -
J gene: TRBJ2-1
D gene: -
V gene: TRBV7-6
CDR3 DNA: TGTGCCAGCAGCTTAGCGGAGGCATACAATGAGCAGTTCTTC
CDR3 protein: CASSLAEAYNEQFF

clone size: -
J gene: TRBJ1-1
D gene: TRBD1
V gene: TRBV5-1
CDR3 DNA: TGCGCCAGCAGTCGACAGGGGAACACTGAAGCTTTCTTT
CDR3 protein: CASSRQGNTEAFF

clone size: -
J gene: TRBJ2-1
D gene: -
V gene: TRBV24-1
CDR3 DNA: TGTGCCACCAGTGATTTTGGCCGGAGCTCCTACAATGAGCAGTTCTTC
CDR3 protein: CATSDFGRSSYNEQFF

clone size: -
J gene: TRBJ1-6
D gene: TRBD1
V gene: TRBV6-1
CDR3 DNA: TGTGCCAGCAGTGATCCCGGGACAGGGGTTTCACCCCTCCACTTT
CDR3 protein: CASSDPGTGVSPLHF

clone size: once
J gene: TRBJ1-2
D gene: TRBD1
V gene: TRBV7-9
CDR3 DNA: TGTGCCAGCAGCCCCTGGGACAGGGCCGTATGGGGCTACACCTTC
CDR3 protein: CASSPWDRAVWGYTF

clone size: -
J gene: TRBJ1-6
D gene: TRBD1
V gene: TRBV27
CDR3 DNA: TGTGCCAGCAGGCAACAGGGGGCTGCCTATAATTCACCCCTCCACTTT
CDR3 protein: CASRQQGAAYNSPLHF

clone size: -
J gene: TRBJ2-5
D gene: -
V gene: TRBV27
CDR3 DNA: TGTGCCAGCAGTTTATCGCGCGGTCGAGGAGAGACCCAGTACTTC
CDR3 protein: CASSLSRGRGETQYF

clone size: -
J gene: TRBJ1-2
D gene: -
V gene: TRBV11-2
CDR3 DNA: TGTGCCAGCAGCTTAGATTCTGCAGGGATTTATGGCTACACCTTC
CDR3 protein: CASSLDSAGIYGYTF

clone size: -
J gene: TRBJ1-3
D gene: -
V gene: TRBV6-5
CDR3 DNA: TGTGCCAGCAGTTACGGACAGCCATCCTCTGGAAACACCATATATTTT
CDR3 protein: CASSYGQPSSGNTIYF

clone size: -
J gene: TRBJ1-1
D gene: -
V gene: TRBV1
CDR3 DNA: TGCACCAGCAGCCAAGATGGGAGGAAAAATCGTATGAACACTGAAGCTTTCTTT
CDR3 protein: CTSSQDGRKNRMNTEAFF

clone size: -
J gene: TRBJ1-2
D gene: TRBD1
V gene: TRBV19
CDR3 DNA: TGTGCCAGTACCGGGACAGAGAAAGCTTATGGCTACACCTTC
CDR3 protein: CASTGTEKAYGYTF

clone size: -
J gene: TRBJ2-2
D gene: -
V gene: TRBV9
CDR3 DNA: TGTGCCAGCAGCGTATTAACCGGGGAGCTGTTTTTT
CDR3 protein: CASSVLTGELFF

clone size: -
J gene: TRBJ1-5
D gene: -
V gene: TRBV11-3
CDR3 DNA: TGTGCCAGCAGCTCCGTCCAGGGGCTCCCTTTGTATTATAGCAATCAGCCCCAGCATTTT
CDR3 protein: CASSSVQGLPLYYSNQPQHF

clone size: -
J gene: TRBJ2-5
D gene: -
V gene: TRBV3-1/TRBV3-2
CDR3 DNA: TGTGCCAGCAGCCAAGATCTTCAGACCCAGTACTTC
CDR3 protein: CASSQDLQTQYF

clone size: -
J gene: TRBJ2-5
D gene: TRBD1
V gene: TRBV27
CDR3 DNA: TGTGCCAGCAGTTTTGGACCGGGACAGGGTATCACCGAGACCCAGTACTTC
CDR3 protein: CASSFGPGQGITETQYF

clone size: -
J gene: TRBJ2-1
D gene: -
V gene: TRBV5-1
CDR3 DNA: TGCGCCAGCAGCTTGGCCGACAATGAGCAGTTCTTC
CDR3 protein: CASSLADNEQFF

clone size: -
J gene: TRBJ1-1
D gene: -
V gene: TRBV28
CDR3 DNA: TGTGCCAGCAGTTTACCAGCGGTTGGAGCTGAAGCTTTCTTT
CDR3 protein: CASSLPAVGAEAFF

clone size: -
J gene: TRBJ2-4
D gene: -
V gene: TRBV27
CDR3 DNA: TGTGCCAGCAGTTTATTATCGGGACAAAAAAACATTCAGTACTTC
CDR3 protein: CASSLLSGQKNIQYF

clone size: -
J gene: TRBJ2-3
D gene: -
V gene: TRBV5-1
CDR3 DNA: TGCGCCAGCGCCTACGGTCTCGCGACAGATACGCAGTATTTT
CDR3 protein: CASAYGLATDTQYF

clone size: -
J gene: TRBJ1-4
D gene: -
V gene: TRBV28
CDR3 DNA: TGTGCCAGCAGTTTACAGGGGTCGGCTAATGAAAAACTGTTTTTT
CDR3 protein: CASSLQGSANEKLFF

clone size: -
J gene: TRBJ1-6
D gene: TRBD1
V gene: TRBV27
CDR3 DNA: TGTGCCAGCAGTTTACTTACAGGGGGCTCCAGGTATTCACCCCTCCACTTT
CDR3 protein: CASSLLTGGSRYSPLHF

clone size: -
J gene: TRBJ2-1
D gene: -
V gene: TRBV27
CDR3 DNA: TGTGCCAGCAGTGCCCGGGACTCCGGCATCCTTGAGCAGTTCTTC
CDR3 protein: CASSARDSGILEQFF

clone size: -
J gene: TRBJ2-1
D gene: -
V gene: TRBV7-2
CDR3 DNA: TGTGCCAGCAGCCCAGCGTCCTACAATGAGCAGTTCTTC
CDR3 protein: CASSPASYNEQFF